Included here is one TCR beta chain sequence, with context. Its antigen is still unknown. CDR1 and CDR2 from the germline V gene are LNHDA and SQIVND (reference sequence). V shed 6 bases and J 5 bases; nucleotides not matched to a gene: 8. The length of the CDR3 is 15 residues. A multiplex PCR was run with 60 Vbeta primers and 13 Jbeta primers. The assay was immunoSEQ multiplex PCR, and TCRdb's table has in-frame clones only and misses some. The table lists over 150,000 clones, about 78% of them singletons, with under 15% in the top ten. The data stem from a study of cytomegalovirus exposure and HLA in healthy donors. General observations from the study: TCR beta V- and J-gene trimming, according to a later analysis, was linked to a missense DCLRE1C variant. Listed as cytomegalovirus-associated were 150 or so TCR beta chains.

Healthy bone marrow donors made up the cohort. The specimen was PBMCs. This chain links TRBV19 with TRBJ1-3; TRBD1 matches at 9 bases. This TCR was recovered from a woman aged 50 to 60 in good health and CMV-seropositive. CDR3 coding DNA: TGTGCCAGTAGATCGGACAGGGGTGGAAGAAACACCATATATTTT. It specifies CASRSDRGGRNTIYF.